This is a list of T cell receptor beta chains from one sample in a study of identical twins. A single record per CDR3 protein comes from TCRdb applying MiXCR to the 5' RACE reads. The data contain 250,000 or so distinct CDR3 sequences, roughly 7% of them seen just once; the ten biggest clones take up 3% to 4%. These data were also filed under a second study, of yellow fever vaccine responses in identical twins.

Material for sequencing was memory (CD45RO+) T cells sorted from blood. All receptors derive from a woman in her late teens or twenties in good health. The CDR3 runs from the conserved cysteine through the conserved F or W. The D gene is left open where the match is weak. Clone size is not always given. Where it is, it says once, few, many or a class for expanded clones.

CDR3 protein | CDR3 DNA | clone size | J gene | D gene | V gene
CASSYSYSSEQYF | TGTGCCAGCAGTTACTCTTACAGTAGCGAGCAGTACTTC | - | TRBJ2-7 | - | TRBV6-5
CASSSTPRLAENMAAYNEQFF | TGTGCCAGCAGCTCCACCCCAAGACTAGCGGAAAACATGGCCGCCTACAATGAGCAGTTCTTC | few | TRBJ2-1 | TRBD2 | TRBV11-2
CASKGVSFADTQYF | TGTGCCAGCAAGGGGGTCAGTTTCGCAGATACGCAGTATTTT | - | TRBJ2-3 | - | TRBV6-1
CASSAGGAGEQFF | TGTGCCAGCAGCGCAGGGGGGGCCGGTGAGCAGTTCTTC | few | TRBJ2-1 | - | TRBV11-2
CASSESGSGRLGGHEQYF | TGTGCCAGCAGTGAATCGGGTAGCGGGAGACTAGGTGGCCACGAGCAGTACTTC | few | TRBJ2-7 | TRBD2 | TRBV2
CASLDGARLYEQFF | TGCGCCAGCCTAGACGGGGCTAGGTTATATGAGCAGTTCTTC | - | TRBJ2-1 | - | TRBV10-2
CASSLRLAVSGELFF | TGTGCCAGCAGCCTTCGACTAGCGGTCTCTGGAGAGCTGTTTTTT | many | TRBJ2-2 | TRBD2 | TRBV3-1
CASSQVGSGRDNEQFF | TGTGCCAGCAGCCAAGTTGGAAGCGGGAGAGATAATGAGCAGTTCTTC | - | TRBJ2-1 | TRBD2 | TRBV4-2
CASILAGGNSDTQYF | TGTGCCAGCATCTTGGCGGGAGGTAATTCAGATACGCAGTATTTT | few | TRBJ2-3 | TRBD2 | TRBV2
CSARGRAGYTF | TGCAGTGCCAGGGGGCGGGCGGGCTACACCTTC | many | TRBJ1-2 | TRBD1 | TRBV20-1
CASSPGTAEAFF | TGTGCCAGCAGCCCCGGGACAGCTGAAGCTTTCTTT | - | TRBJ1-1 | TRBD1 | TRBV11-3
CAISPFDSSTYNEQFF | TGTGCCATCAGTCCCTTCGATTCCTCTACCTACAATGAGCAGTTCTTC | - | TRBJ2-1 | - | TRBV10-3
CASSYSKGGQETQYF | TGTGCCAGCAGTTACTCGAAGGGCGGGCAAGAGACCCAGTACTTC | - | TRBJ2-5 | - | TRBV6-5
CASRDINTDTQYF | TGTGCTAGCCGGGACATCAACACAGATACGCAGTATTTT | - | TRBJ2-3 | - | TRBV12-5
CASSLHGQETQYF | TGCGCCAGCAGCCTACATGGGCAAGAGACCCAGTACTTC | - | TRBJ2-5 | - | TRBV5-1
CASSPARAVGPYEQYF | TGTGCCAGCAGCCCCGCAAGAGCAGTTGGCCCCTACGAGCAGTACTTC | - | TRBJ2-7 | - | TRBV7-2
CASSWETQYF | TGTGCCAGCAGTTGGGAGACCCAGTACTTC | - | TRBJ2-5 | - | TRBV28
CSATGRLAGGNYEQYF | TGCAGTGCTACCGGTCGCCTAGCGGGAGGGAACTACGAGCAGTACTTC | - | TRBJ2-7 | TRBD2 | TRBV20-1
CASSLSQLGSPLHF | TGTGCCAGCAGTTTATCCCAATTGGGGTCACCCCTCCACTTT | few | TRBJ1-6 | - | TRBV27
CASSQDRWTGFTGELFF | TGTGCCAGCAGCCAAGATCGTTGGACAGGCTTCACCGGGGAGCTGTTTTTT | few | TRBJ2-2 | TRBD1 | TRBV3-1
CATSRDNSRRYEQYF | TGTGCCACCAGCAGAGATAACAGCCGGCGGTACGAGCAGTACTTC | few | TRBJ2-7 | - | TRBV15
CASSTRTGVTDTQYF | TGTGCCAGCAGTACACGGACAGGGGTCACAGATACGCAGTATTTT | - | TRBJ2-3 | TRBD1 | TRBV6-1
CASSQREGPHEQYF | TGTGCCAGCTCTCAGCGGGAGGGCCCCCACGAGCAGTACTTC | many | TRBJ2-7 | TRBD2 | TRBV6-1
CSDWSGGTSGGYNEQFF | TGCAGCGACTGGTCGGGGGGGACTAGCGGGGGTTACAATGAGCAGTTCTTC | - | TRBJ2-1 | TRBD2 | TRBV29-1
CASKGRDGPYEQYF | TGTGCCAGCAAAGGGAGGGATGGACCCTACGAGCAGTACTTC | - | TRBJ2-7 | TRBD2 | TRBV27
CASSPGGAEQFF | TGTGCCAGCAGCCCAGGGGGGGCTGAGCAGTTCTTC | few | TRBJ2-1 | - | TRBV7-9
CASSPLPSASSYNEQFF | TGTGCCAGCTCACCACTCCCTAGCGCAAGCTCCTACAATGAGCAGTTCTTC | few | TRBJ2-1 | - | TRBV18
CAITGGQTDTQYF | TGTGCCATCACAGGAGGGCAGACAGATACGCAGTATTTT | - | TRBJ2-3 | - | TRBV10-3
CSASTSGSSTDTQYF | TGCAGTGCTAGCACTAGCGGGAGCAGCACAGATACGCAGTATTTT | - | TRBJ2-3 | TRBD2 | TRBV20-1
CASSQGQGAEEQYF | TGTGCCAGCAGCCAAGGACAGGGGGCGGAGGAGCAGTACTTC | - | TRBJ2-7 | TRBD1 | TRBV4-2
CASSGNQGEYGYTF | TGCGCCAGCAGCGGAAACCAGGGGGAGTACGGCTACACCTTC | - | TRBJ1-2 | TRBD1 | TRBV5-1
CASSGLENGELFF | TGTGCCAGCAGTGGTTTGGAGAACGGGGAGCTGTTTTTT | many | TRBJ2-2 | - | TRBV6-1
CATSEKGQQFYNEQFF | TGTGCCACCAGTGAGAAGGGACAGCAGTTTTACAATGAGCAGTTCTTC | many | TRBJ2-1 | TRBD1 | TRBV24-1
CASSQGRGGLSNEQFF | TGTGCCAGCAGCCAAGGTCGTGGGGGTTTAAGTAATGAGCAGTTCTTC | - | TRBJ2-1 | - | TRBV14
CASRTSETSGSGYYF | TGTGCCAGCAGGACGTCGGAGACTAGCGGGAGTGGGTATTATTTT | - | TRBJ2-3 | TRBD2 | TRBV2
CSASTGRETQYF | TGCAGTGCTAGTACGGGGAGGGAGACCCAGTACTTC | - | TRBJ2-5 | - | TRBV20-1
CASKVRGAGRELNEQFF | TGTGCCAGCAAAGTACGGGGGGCGGGGCGGGAGTTGAATGAGCAGTTCTTC | - | TRBJ2-1 | - | TRBV19
CASRQTSGSPTDTQYF | TGTGCCAGCAGACAGACTAGCGGGAGCCCCACAGATACGCAGTATTTT | few | TRBJ2-3 | TRBD2 | TRBV2
CASSLSSSGRAPGPRGEQFF | TGTGCCAGCAGCTTAAGTTCTAGCGGGAGGGCCCCAGGTCCCCGGGGTGAGCAGTTCTTC | few | TRBJ2-1 | TRBD2 | TRBV7-3
CASSLFTGWLLETQYF | TGTGCCAGCAGCTTATTCACAGGGTGGTTGCTAGAGACCCAGTACTTC | few | TRBJ2-5 | - | TRBV7-9
CASEGRDSNQPQHF | TGTGCCAGCGAGGGCAGGGACAGCAATCAGCCCCAGCATTTT | few | TRBJ1-5 | - | TRBV6-1
CASTSGTYTGELFF | TGTGCCAGCACCTCAGGGACCTACACCGGGGAGCTGTTTTTT | many | TRBJ2-2 | - | TRBV11-2
CASSRTSGPYEQYF | TGTGCCAGCAGCCGAACCTCAGGACCCTACGAGCAGTACTTC | few | TRBJ2-7 | - | TRBV3-1
CSAPEYQETQYF | TGCAGTGCCCCTGAGTACCAAGAGACCCAGTACTTC | few | TRBJ2-5 | - | TRBV20-1
CASSEYRGGTGELFF | TGTGCCAGCAGTGAATATCGGGGCGGCACCGGGGAGCTGTTTTTT | few | TRBJ2-2 | - | TRBV6-1
CASSLSATRTSYEQYF | TGTGCCAGCAGTTTGTCTGCGACACGGACTTCCTACGAGCAGTACTTC | - | TRBJ2-7 | - | TRBV27
CASSGPRRGVTDTQYF | TGTGCCAGCAGTGGACCGCGGCGGGGGGTGACAGATACGCAGTATTTT | - | TRBJ2-3 | TRBD2 | TRBV2